The rows below give T cell receptor beta chains drawn from one sample of a study of persistence of HIV-infected CD4 T cells. The assay was immunoSEQ multiplex PCR, and TCRdb's table has in-frame clones only and misses some. The data hold roughly 16,000 clones, with approximately 64% observed a single time. What these receptors recognize is not known. Material: CD4+ T cells sorted from PBMCs after approximately 18-hour stimulation, obtained from a patient who received antiretroviral therapy. All receptors come from an adult woman with HIV who was CMV-seropositive. CDR3s include the opening cysteine and the closing phenylalanine or tryptophan. Fields, in order: V gene, CDR3 protein.

v_gene: TRBV4-2
CDR3aa: CASSQDWGRGDQPQHF

v_gene: TRBV5-6
CDR3aa: CASSQNTGELFF

v_gene: TRBV19
CDR3aa: CASLRDRGSNEQFF

v_gene: TRBV2
CDR3aa: CASRGGSGGGQETQYF

v_gene: TRBV30
CDR3aa: CAWSPGPLGTEAFF

v_gene: TRBV6-5
CDR3aa: CASSLARATDTQYF

v_gene: TRBV24-1
CDR3aa: CATSDLLDRGGSNEQFF

v_gene: TRBV18
CDR3aa: CASSPPSSGGREQFF

v_gene: TRBV18
CDR3aa: CASSPDINEQFF

v_gene: TRBV29-1
CDR3aa: CSVHEGGGGNQPQHF

v_gene: TRBV24-1
CDR3aa: CATSDPDREVQYF

v_gene: TRBV24-1
CDR3aa: CATQRQSTDTQYF

v_gene: TRBV6-5
CDR3aa: CASRALQGGFYGYTF

v_gene: TRBV3-1/TRBV3-2
CDR3aa: CASSQDIAAGGTDTQYF

v_gene: TRBV19
CDR3aa: CASSDRGWPEAFF

v_gene: TRBV19
CDR3aa: CASSLPIGQAQYEQYF

v_gene: TRBV6-5
CDR3aa: CASSQRDRVNYGYTF

v_gene: TRBV9
CDR3aa: CASSEGTLGGEKLFF

v_gene: TRBV19
CDR3aa: CASSFLRGRREKLFF

v_gene: TRBV14
CDR3aa: CASSQDTGNTGELFF

v_gene: TRBV11-1
CDR3aa: CASRVRQLNSPLHF

v_gene: TRBV3-1/TRBV3-2
CDR3aa: CASSPPGGKGEQYF

v_gene: TRBV5-8
CDR3aa: CASNVHGGNEKLFF

v_gene: TRBV5-4
CDR3aa: CASSLTGGGYTDTQYF

v_gene: TRBV10-1
CDR3aa: CASGRTGTGDINEQFF

v_gene: TRBV6-5
CDR3aa: CASSLPSQGNTEAFF

v_gene: TRBV28
CDR3aa: CASRPGPQYSNQPQHF

v_gene: TRBV4-1
CDR3aa: CASSQEGAGRRGYTF

v_gene: TRBV27
CDR3aa: CASSSGQGAYGYTF

v_gene: TRBV5-1
CDR3aa: CASSDGQGTTNEKLFF

v_gene: TRBV14
CDR3aa: CASSLQGSPFNSPLHF